The 3 T cell receptor beta chains presented below share a single source sample, sequenced in a study of T cells in localized non-small cell lung cancer (dated by TCRdb to 2019 to 2021). Library generation was performed with the immunoSEQ multiplex PCR assay. TCRdb retrieved this table from immuneACCESS and kept in-frame rearrangements only. Not all clones are present; in checked studies, unresolved V genes account for under half, and no reason is known for the remainder. The sample table lists 20,000 to 25,000 clones, about 83% of them with a count of one. Clones ranked in the top ten supply roughly 15% of the sample. The sample consisted of PBMCs, taken before any cancer treatment. These receptor sequences come from a woman aged 35 to 70 with stage II squamous cell lung carcinoma.

The chain has TRBV29-1 and TRBJ1-5; possibly TRBD1 for D (6 bases). V was clipped by 4 bases and J by 5 bases, with 12 bases between them. The CDR3 runs to 13 residues. Germline V gene sequence: CDR1 SQVTM, CDR2 ANQGSEA. Here the CDR3 DNA reads TGCAGCGTTGGGGGGGCGGGCGATCAGCCCCAGCATTTT. It codes for CSVGGAGDQPQHF.

The chain employs TRBV12-5 and TRBJ1-1; D remains unclear. The V and J ends lost 6 bases and 0 bases respectively, with 8 bases between them. Germline CDR1 LGHNT, CDR2 FRNRAP. The CDR3 is 13 residues long. CDR3 nucleotide sequence: TGTGCTAGTGGCATCGACATGAACACTGAAGCTTTCTTT. Its translation is CASGIDMNTEAFF. Looking up the rest from reference TRBV12-5 and TRBJ1-1 gives the full variable domain: DARVTQTPRHKVTEMGQEVTMRCQPILGHNTVFWYRQTMMQGLELLAYFRNRAPLDDSGMPKDRFSAEMPDATLATLKIQPSEPRDSAVYFCASGIDMNTEAFFGQGTRLTVV.

The chain has TRBV6-1 and TRBJ1-5, with no clear D. Germline-derived CDR1 and CDR2 are MNHNS and SASEGT. V dropped 6 bases and J dropped 0 bases, with 9 bases sitting between them. This CDR3 has 14 residues. The CDR3 DNA reads TGTGCCAGCAGCCTCCGGGATAGCAATCAGCCCCAGCATTTT. Protein: CASSLRDSNQPQHF.